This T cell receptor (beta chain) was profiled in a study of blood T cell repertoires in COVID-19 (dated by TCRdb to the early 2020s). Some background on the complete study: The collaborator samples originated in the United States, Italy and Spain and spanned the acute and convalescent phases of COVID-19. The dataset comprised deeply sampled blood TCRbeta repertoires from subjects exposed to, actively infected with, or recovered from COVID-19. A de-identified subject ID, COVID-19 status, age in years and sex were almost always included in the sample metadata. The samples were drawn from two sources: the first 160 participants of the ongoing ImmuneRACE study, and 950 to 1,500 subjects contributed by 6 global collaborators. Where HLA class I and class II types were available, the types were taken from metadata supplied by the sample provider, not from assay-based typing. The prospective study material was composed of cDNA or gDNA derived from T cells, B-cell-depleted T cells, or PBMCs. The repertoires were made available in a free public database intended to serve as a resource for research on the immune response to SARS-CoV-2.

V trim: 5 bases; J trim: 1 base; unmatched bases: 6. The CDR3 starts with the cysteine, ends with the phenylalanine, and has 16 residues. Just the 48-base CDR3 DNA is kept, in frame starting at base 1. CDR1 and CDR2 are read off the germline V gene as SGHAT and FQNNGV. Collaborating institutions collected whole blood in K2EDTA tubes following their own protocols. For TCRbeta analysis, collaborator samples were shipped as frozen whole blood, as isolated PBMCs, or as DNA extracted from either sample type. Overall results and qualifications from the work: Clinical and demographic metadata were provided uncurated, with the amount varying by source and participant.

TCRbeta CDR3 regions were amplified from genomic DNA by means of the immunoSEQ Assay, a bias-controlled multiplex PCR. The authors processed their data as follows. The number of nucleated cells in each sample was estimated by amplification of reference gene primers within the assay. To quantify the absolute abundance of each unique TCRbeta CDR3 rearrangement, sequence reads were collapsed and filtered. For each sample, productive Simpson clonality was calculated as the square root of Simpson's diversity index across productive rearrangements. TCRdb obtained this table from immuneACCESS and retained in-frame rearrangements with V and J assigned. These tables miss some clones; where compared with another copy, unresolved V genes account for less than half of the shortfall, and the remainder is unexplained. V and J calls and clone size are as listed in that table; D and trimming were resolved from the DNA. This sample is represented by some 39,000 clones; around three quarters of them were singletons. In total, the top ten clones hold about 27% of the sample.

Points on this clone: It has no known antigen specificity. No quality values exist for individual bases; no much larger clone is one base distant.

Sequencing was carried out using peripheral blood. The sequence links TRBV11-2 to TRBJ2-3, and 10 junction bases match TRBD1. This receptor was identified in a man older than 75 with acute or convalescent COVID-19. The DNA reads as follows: TGTGCCAGCAGCACAGGGACAGGGGTGCGCACAGATACGCAGTATTTT. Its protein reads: CASSTGTGVRTDTQYF.